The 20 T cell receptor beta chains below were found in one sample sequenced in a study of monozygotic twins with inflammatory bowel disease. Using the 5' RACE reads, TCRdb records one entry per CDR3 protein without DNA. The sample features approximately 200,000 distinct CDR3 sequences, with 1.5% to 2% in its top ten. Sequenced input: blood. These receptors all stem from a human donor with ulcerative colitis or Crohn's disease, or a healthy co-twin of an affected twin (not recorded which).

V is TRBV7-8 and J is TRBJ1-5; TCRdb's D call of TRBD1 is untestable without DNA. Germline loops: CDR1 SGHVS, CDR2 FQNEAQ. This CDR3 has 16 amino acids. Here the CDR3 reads CASSSRTGRKSQPQHF.

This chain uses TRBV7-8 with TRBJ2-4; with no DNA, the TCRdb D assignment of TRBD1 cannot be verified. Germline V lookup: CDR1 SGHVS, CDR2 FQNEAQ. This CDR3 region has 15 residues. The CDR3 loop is CASSPSRGRVNIQYF.

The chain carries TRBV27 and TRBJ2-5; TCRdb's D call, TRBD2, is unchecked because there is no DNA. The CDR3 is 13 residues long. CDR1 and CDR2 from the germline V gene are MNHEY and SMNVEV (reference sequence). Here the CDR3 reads CASSGTSRETQYF.

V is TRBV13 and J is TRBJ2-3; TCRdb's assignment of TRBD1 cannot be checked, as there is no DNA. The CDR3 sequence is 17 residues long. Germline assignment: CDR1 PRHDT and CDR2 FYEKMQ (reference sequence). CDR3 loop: CASSLAGQETSTDTQYF.

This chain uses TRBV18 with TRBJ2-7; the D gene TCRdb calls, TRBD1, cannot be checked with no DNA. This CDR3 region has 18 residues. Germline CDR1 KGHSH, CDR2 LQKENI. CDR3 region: CASSPVLRFGTASYEQYF.

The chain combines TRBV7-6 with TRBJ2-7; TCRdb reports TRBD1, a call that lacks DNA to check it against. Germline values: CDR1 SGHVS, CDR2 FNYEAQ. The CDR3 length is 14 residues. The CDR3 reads CASSKSDRVIEQYF.

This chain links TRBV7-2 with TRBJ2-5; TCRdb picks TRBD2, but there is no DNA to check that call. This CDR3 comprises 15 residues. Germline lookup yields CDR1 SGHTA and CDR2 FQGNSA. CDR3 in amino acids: CASSLEGSRQETQYF.

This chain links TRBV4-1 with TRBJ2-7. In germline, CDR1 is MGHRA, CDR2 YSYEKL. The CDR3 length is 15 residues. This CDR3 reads CASSQVEGTTYEQYF.

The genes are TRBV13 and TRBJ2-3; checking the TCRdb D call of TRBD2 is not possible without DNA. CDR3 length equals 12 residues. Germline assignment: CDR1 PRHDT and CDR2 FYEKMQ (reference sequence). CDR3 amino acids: CASSSAGDTQYF.

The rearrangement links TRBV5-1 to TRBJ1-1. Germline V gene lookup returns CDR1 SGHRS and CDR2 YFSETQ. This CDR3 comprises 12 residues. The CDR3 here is CASSLPETVAFF.

CDR3 region: CASRISNQPQHF. The chain is built from TRBV12-3 or TRBV12-4 and TRBJ1-5. The CDR3 is made up of 12 amino acids.

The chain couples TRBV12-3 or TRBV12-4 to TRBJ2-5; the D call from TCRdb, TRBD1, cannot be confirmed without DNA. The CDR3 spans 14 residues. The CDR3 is CASSWRTGGETQYF.

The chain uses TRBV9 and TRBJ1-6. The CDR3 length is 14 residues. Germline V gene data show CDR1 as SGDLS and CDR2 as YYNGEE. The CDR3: CASSILDTNSPLHF. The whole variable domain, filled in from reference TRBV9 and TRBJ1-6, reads DSGVTQTPKHLITATGQRVTLRCSPRSGDLSVYWYQQSLDQGLQFLIQYYNGEERAKGNILERFSAQQFPDLHSELNLSSLELGDSALYFCASSILDTNSPLHFGNGTRLTVT.

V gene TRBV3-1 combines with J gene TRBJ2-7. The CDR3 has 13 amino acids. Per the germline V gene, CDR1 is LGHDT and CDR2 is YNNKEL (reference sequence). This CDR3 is CASSRPPVYEQYF.

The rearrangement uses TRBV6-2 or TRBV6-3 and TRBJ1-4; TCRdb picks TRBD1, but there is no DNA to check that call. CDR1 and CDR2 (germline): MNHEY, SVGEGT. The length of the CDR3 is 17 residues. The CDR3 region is CASSDQDQGVANEKLFF.

CDR3 amino acids: CASSNTGLSGPTLRGGELFF. The chain links TRBV5-6 to TRBJ2-2; the TRBD1 assignment by TCRdb is unverifiable without DNA. Per germline, CDR1 SGHDT and CDR2 YYEEEE. CDR3 length equals 20 residues.

CDR3 region: CSVSLLLATDTQYF. The chain is built from TRBV20-1 and TRBJ2-3. CDR1 and CDR2 (germline): DFQATT, SNEGSKA (reference sequence). The CDR3 is made up of 14 amino acids.

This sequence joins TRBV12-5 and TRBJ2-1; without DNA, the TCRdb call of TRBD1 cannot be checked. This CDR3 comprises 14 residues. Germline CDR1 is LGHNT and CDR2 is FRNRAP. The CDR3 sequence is CASGLSGAGNEQFF.

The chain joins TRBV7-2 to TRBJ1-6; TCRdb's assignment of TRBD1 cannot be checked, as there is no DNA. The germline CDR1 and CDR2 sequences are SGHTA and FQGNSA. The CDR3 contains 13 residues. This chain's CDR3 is CASSLAQGSPLHF.

CDR3 residues: CASSSKTGHGYGYTF. The chain joins TRBV5-6 to TRBJ1-2; the D call of TRBD1 rests on TCRdb alone, since no DNA is present to check it. The germline V gene has CDR1 SGHDT and CDR2 YYEEEE. There are 15 residues in the CDR3.